The next 9 T cell receptor beta chains were all read from a single sample in a study of a mutant IDH1 vaccine in newly diagnosed glioma. The sample's time point: baseline, week 1 (first vaccination visit). Specified treatment: pre-vaccination baseline after standard-of-care therapy. Measured with immunoSEQ multiplex PCR; TCRdb has only the in-frame clones, and not every one. The table lists about 54,000 clones, roughly 80% of them singletons. The sequences come from PBMCs, collected from a glioma patient treated with radiotherapy, temozolomide or both. All receptors come from a man aged 18 to 30 with glioma.

To note about this clone: Germline and junction disagree at one end, which may indicate a read error. The chain carries TRBV5-1 and TRBJ1-1; 7 bases line up with TRBD1. CDR3 length: 15 residues. Germline V lookup: CDR1 SGHRS, CDR2 YFSETQ. The CDR3 nucleotides read TGCGCCAGCAGGTTGGACAGGAGTCGGGTCACTGAAGCTTTCTTT. Amino acid sequence: CASRLDRSRVTEAFF. The full variable domain, its missing parts supplied by reference TRBV5-1 and TRBJ1-1, is KAGVTQTPRYLIKTRGQQVTLSCSPISGHRSVSWYQQTPGQGLQFLFEYFSETQRNKGNFPGRFSGRQFSNSRSEMNVSTLELGDSALYLCASRLDRSRVTEAFFGQGTRLTVV.

CDR3 coding DNA: TGTGCCAGCAGCGTAGTCCAGGGGACCGGGGAGCTGTTTTTT. Amino acid sequence: CASSVVQGTGELFF. The rearrangement links TRBV9 to TRBJ2-2; perhaps TRBD1 as D (6 bases). This CDR3 is 14 amino acids long. Germline assignment: CDR1 SGDLS and CDR2 YYNGEE. The ends were cut back, 0 bases at V and 5 bases at J, with 8 bases in the middle.

V usage is TRBV5-1 and J usage is TRBJ2-7; D unclear. The CDR3 runs 11 residues. The V end was cut by 3 bases, the J end by 0 bases, with 1 base between. Germline V gene data show CDR1 as SGHRS and CDR2 as YFSETQ. The CDR3 DNA reads as TGCGCCAGCAGCTCCTCCTACGAGCAGTACTTC. Translation: CASSSSYEQYF.

This chain connects TRBV7-8 to TRBJ1-1; D is unresolved. Germline V gives CDR1 SGHVS, CDR2 FQNEAQ. V lost 0 bases and J lost 2, with 13 bases in between. CDR3 length: 16 amino acids. CDR3 loop: CASSLAGGHFNTEAFF. The DNA for the CDR3 is TGTGCCAGCAGCTTAGCGGGAGGGCACTTTAACACTGAAGCTTTCTTT.

The chain couples TRBV7-2 to TRBJ2-7; 8 bases map to TRBD1. Germline-derived CDR1 and CDR2 are SGHTA and FQGNSA. The CDR3 is 15 amino acids. Losses at the gene ends were 5 bases for V and 6 bases for J; bases not matched to a gene: 12. The CDR3 sequence is CASSPDSLQGGEQYF. Written as DNA, the CDR3 is TGTGCCAGCAGCCCAGACTCCTTACAGGGGGGCGAGCAGTACTTC.

This clone was recorded once. This sequence joins TRBV6-5 and TRBJ1-6, with D maybe TRBD1 (5 bases). Germline CDR1 MNHEY, CDR2 SVGAGI. Trimming removed 6 bases from V and 9 bases from J, with 9 bases in between. The CDR3 contains 12 residues. The CDR3 protein is CASRDTLSPLHF. CDR3 sequence (DNA): TGTGCCAGCAGGGACACCCTTTCACCCCTCCACTTT.

The V gene is TRBV5-5, the J gene TRBJ1-2, with D possibly matching TRBD1 (6 bases). The CDR3 has 17 amino acids. CDR1 and CDR2 from the germline V gene are SGHKS and YYEKEE (reference sequence). V was cut by 0 bases and J by 1 base, with 16 bases left in between. This CDR3 is CASSLAPGEGVNYGYTF. CDR3 DNA: TGTGCCAGCAGCTTGGCCCCAGGGGAGGGGGTTAACTATGGCTACACCTTC.

The J gene is TRBJ2-7, the V gene TRBV19, with no clear D. Germline V gene sequence: CDR1 LNHDA, CDR2 SQIVND (reference sequence). The CDR3 sequence is 13 residues long. V was shortened by 1 base and J by 1 base, with 5 bases between the two germline ends. CDR3 region: CASSIGRSYEQYF. The CDR3 DNA reads as TGTGCCAGTAGTATAGGCCGGTCCTACGAGCAGTACTTC.

This chain links TRBV6-5 with TRBJ1-5, with D possibly being TRBD1 (6 bases). The CDR3 loop spans 15 amino acids. Germline V gene data show CDR1 as MNHEY and CDR2 as SVGAGI. V was pared by 5 bases and J by 0 bases, with 11 bases between. CDR3 sequence: CASSNGQLSNQPQHF. CDR3 nucleotides: TGTGCCAGCAGTAACGGACAGCTTAGCAATCAGCCCCAGCATTTT.